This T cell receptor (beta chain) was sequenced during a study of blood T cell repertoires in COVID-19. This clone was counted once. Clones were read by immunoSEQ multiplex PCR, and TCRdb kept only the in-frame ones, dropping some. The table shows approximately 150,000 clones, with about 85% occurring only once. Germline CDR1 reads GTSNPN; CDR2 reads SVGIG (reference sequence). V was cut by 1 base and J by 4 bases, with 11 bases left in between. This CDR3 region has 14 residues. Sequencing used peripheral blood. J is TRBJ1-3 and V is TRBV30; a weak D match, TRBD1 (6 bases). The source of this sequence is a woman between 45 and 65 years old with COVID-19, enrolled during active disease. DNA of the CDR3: TGTGCCTGGAGTGGGGACATTCTAGGAAACACCATATATTTT. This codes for CAWSGDILGNTIYF.